This TCR beta chain originates from a study of Ad26.COV2.S vaccination and SARS-CoV-2 variants. Overall study context: Once or twice, 56 days apart, Ad26.COV2.S was delivered intramuscularly. Study-wide findings and caveats: Reported findings describe substantial breadth in spike-specific CD8+ and CD4+ T cell responses following vaccination. Placebo recipients and vaccine recipients were similar in non-spike TCR breadth. Total T cell responses, in the TCR breadth and depth analyses, may have been underestimated.

Per the germline V gene, CDR1 is SGHVS and CDR2 is FQNEAQ. The CDR3 spans 16 residues. V shed 5 bases and J shed 4 bases, with 19 bases lying between them. Remarks on this clone: Its matching antigen is unknown.

Produced via immunoSEQ multiplex PCR; TCRdb's table is partial and in-frame only. The table has around 450,000 clones, 70% to 90% seen once. Treatment described: roughly 18 received Ad26.COV2.S at low or high dose, single or two shots; about five received placebo; per-sample allocation not given. After the first vaccine or placebo injection, samples were drawn on day 63. This chain joins TRBV7-8 and TRBJ2-3; D may be TRBD1 (5 bases). This receptor was identified in a person aged 18-60 years who received the Ad26.COV2.S COVID-19 vaccine or a placebo. The specimen comprised peripheral blood, sampled in a trial of Ad26.COV2.S vaccine versus placebo. The CDR3 DNA sequence: TGTGCCAGCAGCCGCCCGACTCAGGGTACAGCAGATACGCAGTATTTT. This translates into CASSRPTQGTADTQYF. The variable domain in full, with the rest retrieved from reference TRBV7-8 and TRBJ2-3, is GAGVSQSPRYKVAKRGQDVALRCDPISGHVSLFWYQQALGQGPEFLTYFQNEAQLDKSGLPSDRFFAERPEGSVSTLKIQRTQQEDSAVYLCASSRPTQGTADTQYFGPGTRLTVL.